Shown below are 2 T cell receptor beta chains from a single sample sequenced in a study of T cells in localized non-small cell lung cancer. TCRdb's copy holds only in-frame clones and misses some; the assay was immunoSEQ multiplex PCR. The table includes some 40,000 clones, approximately 90% detected once. The sequencing used peripheral blood, collected before any cancer treatment. The source is a female donor over 55 with stage I lung adenocarcinoma.

The genes are TRBV19 and TRBJ1-4, with 7 bases lining up with TRBD1. J lost 8 bases, V lost 7 bases, and 7 bases had no gene match. Germline loops: CDR1 LNHDA, CDR2 SQIVND (reference sequence). The CDR3 sequence is 13 residues long. The CDR3 loop reads CASMEGASEKLFF. In DNA form, the CDR3 reads TGTGCCAGTATGGAGGGGGCATCAGAAAAACTGTTTTTT.

The V and J genes are TRBV11-2 and TRBJ1-1; 8 bases line up with TRBD1. The CDR3 has 12 residues. Germline CDR1 is SGHAT and CDR2 is FQNNGV. V trimming: 4 bases; J trimming: 11 bases; junction bases outside the gene matches: 6. The CDR3 nucleotides read TGTGCCAGCAGCTCCGACAGGGGTTCGGCTTTCTTT. It translates to CASSSDRGSAFF.